Each of the 7 T cell receptor beta chains below was sequenced from the same sample in a study of shared T cell receptors in the human thymus. Only in-frame clones appear in the TCRdb table, and some are missing; sequencing was by immunoSEQ multiplex PCR. Among approximately 760,000 clones listed, 70% to 90% were seen once. A further study also used this sample, focusing on human thymus T cells.

Specimen: thymocytes. The receptors were sampled from a girl less than two years old with a congenital heart defect.

The chain links TRBV5-6 to TRBJ1-1, with D unresolved. Germline V gene sequence: CDR1 SGHDT, CDR2 YYEEEE. The V end was cut by 5 bases, the J end by 0 bases, with 14 bases between. This CDR3 has 15 residues. As DNA, the CDR3 is TGTGCCAGCAGGAGAGGGTCGAGCATGAACACTGAAGCTTTCTTT. It specifies CASRRGSSMNTEAFF.

V and J are TRBV6-1 and TRBJ1-1; 7 positions match TRBD1. The germline V gene encodes CDR1 MNHNS and CDR2 SASEGT. The CDR3 extends over 15 amino acids. V lost 8 bases, J lost 1 base, and 10 bases stayed unmatched. The chain's CDR3 is CASPQGRGRNTEAFF. The CDR3 DNA sequence: TGTGCCAGCCCACAGGGGCGCGGACGGAACACTGAAGCTTTCTTT.

This clone was seen more than once but under ten times. This rearrangement joins TRBV7-9 to TRBJ2-1; 8 bases align to TRBD2. Per germline, CDR1 SEHNR and CDR2 FQNEAQ (reference sequence). After removal of 5 bases from V and 5 bases from J, the junction contained 14 bases not matched to a gene. The CDR3 is 17 residues long. The CDR3 DNA is TGTGCCAGCAGCCGTCGCCACTCGGGGGGGCCAGACAATGAGCAGTTCTTC. Protein sequence: CASSRRHSGGPDNEQFF.

The chain links TRBV19 to TRBJ2-3; maybe TRBD1 (6 bases). The CDR3 has 16 residues. CDR1 LNHDA and CDR2 SQIVND come from the germline V gene (reference sequence). V gave up 4 bases and J gave up 0 bases, with 14 bases separating them. The chain's CDR3 is CASSTRTELSTDTQYF. CDR3 coding DNA: TGTGCCAGTAGTACCAGGACAGAACTTAGCACAGATACGCAGTATTTT.

This clone was observed a handful of times. The chain carries TRBV10-3 and TRBJ2-3; 10 positions agree with TRBD1. CDR1 is ENHRY and CDR2 is SYGVKD in the germline V gene. J gave up 4 bases and V 4 bases, and 5 bases lay outside the gene matches. The CDR3 covers 15 residues. CDR3 loop: CAISVGQGVPDTQYF. As DNA, the CDR3 is TGTGCCATCAGTGTTGGACAGGGGGTTCCAGATACGCAGTATTTT.

This clone was picked up a small number of times. The V call is TRBV5-8, the J call TRBJ1-2; TRBD1 is a possible D gene (6 bases). The germline gives CDR1 SGHTS, CDR2 YDEGEE. Between the trimmed V and J ends, which lost 4 bases and 3 bases, there was a span of 7 bases. The CDR3 has 12 amino acids. For the CDR3, the DNA is TGTGCCAGCAGCCGGACAGACTATGGCTACACCTTC. It yields the protein CASSRTDYGYTF.

Only one count was recorded for this clone. This chain links TRBV29-1 with TRBJ1-1, with D uncertain. Trimming took off 3 bases at V and 1 base at J, with 12 bases between the two ends. The length of the CDR3 is 14 residues. The germline CDR1 and CDR2 sequences are SQVTM and ANQGSEA. The CDR3 DNA sequence: TGCAGCGTTGAGACCGTGAGGGAGAACACTGAAGCTTTCTTT. It encodes CSVETVRENTEAFF.